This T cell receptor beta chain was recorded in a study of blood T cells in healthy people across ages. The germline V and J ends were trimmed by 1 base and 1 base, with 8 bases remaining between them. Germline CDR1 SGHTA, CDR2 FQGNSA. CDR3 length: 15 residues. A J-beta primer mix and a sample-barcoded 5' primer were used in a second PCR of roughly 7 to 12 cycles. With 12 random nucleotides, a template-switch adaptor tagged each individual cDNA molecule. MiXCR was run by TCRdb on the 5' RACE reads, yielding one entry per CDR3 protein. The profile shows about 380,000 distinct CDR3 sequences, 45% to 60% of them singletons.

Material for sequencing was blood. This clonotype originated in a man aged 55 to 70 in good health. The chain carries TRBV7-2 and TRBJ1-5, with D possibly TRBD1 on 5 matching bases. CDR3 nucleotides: TGTGCCAGCAGCTTAGGGAGGGGAAGCAATCAGCCCCAGCATTTT. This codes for CASSLGRGSNQPQHF.